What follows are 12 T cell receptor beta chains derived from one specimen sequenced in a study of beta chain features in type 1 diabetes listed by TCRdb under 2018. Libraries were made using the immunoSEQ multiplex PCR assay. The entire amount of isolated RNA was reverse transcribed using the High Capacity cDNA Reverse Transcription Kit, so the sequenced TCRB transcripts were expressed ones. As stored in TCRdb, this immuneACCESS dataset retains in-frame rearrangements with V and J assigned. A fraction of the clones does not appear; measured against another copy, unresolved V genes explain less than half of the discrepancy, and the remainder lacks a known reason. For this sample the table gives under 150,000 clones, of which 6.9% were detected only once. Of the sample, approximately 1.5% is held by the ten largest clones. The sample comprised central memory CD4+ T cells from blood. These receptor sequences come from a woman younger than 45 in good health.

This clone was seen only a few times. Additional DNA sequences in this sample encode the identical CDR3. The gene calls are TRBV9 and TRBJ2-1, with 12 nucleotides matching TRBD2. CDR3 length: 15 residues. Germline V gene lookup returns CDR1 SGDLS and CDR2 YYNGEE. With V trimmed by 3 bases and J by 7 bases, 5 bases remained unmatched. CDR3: CASSETSGSGNEQFF. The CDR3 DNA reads TGTGCCAGCAGCGAGACTAGCGGGAGTGGGAATGAGCAGTTCTTC.

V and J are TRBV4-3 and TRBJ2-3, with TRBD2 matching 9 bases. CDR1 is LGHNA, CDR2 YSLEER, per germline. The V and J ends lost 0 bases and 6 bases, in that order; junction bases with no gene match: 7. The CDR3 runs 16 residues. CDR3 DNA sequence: TGCGCCAGCAGCCAAGATCGCGGGAGGGCCGGGGATACGCAGTATTTT. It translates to CASSQDRGRAGDTQYF.

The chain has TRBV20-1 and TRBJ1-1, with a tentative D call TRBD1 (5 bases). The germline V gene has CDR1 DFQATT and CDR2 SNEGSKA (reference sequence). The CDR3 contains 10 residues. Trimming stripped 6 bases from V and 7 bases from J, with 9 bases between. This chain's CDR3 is CSARTLEAFF. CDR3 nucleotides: TGCAGTGCACGGACACTTGAAGCTTTCTTT.

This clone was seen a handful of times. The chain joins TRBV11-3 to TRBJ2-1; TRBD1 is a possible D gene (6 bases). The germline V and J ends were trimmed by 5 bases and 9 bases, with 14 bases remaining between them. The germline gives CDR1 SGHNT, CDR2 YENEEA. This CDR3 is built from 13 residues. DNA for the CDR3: TGTGCCAGCAGCGCTAACAGGGACCGTGAGCAGTTCTTC. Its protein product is CASSANRDREQFF.

CDR3 nucleotide sequence: TGTGCTACCCTAGAGAGCGCTAACACAGATACGCAGTATTTT. Amino acid sequence: CATLESANTDTQYF. The V and J genes are TRBV2 and TRBJ2-3, with no clear D. CDR3 length: 14 residues. Germline values: CDR1 SNHLY, CDR2 FYNNEI.

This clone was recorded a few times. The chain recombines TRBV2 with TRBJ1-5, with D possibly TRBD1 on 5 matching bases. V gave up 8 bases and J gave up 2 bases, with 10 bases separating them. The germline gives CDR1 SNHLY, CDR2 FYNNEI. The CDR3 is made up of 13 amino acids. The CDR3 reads CASHKTGNQPQHF. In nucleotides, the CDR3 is TGTGCCAGCCATAAGACAGGCAATCAGCCCCAGCATTTT.

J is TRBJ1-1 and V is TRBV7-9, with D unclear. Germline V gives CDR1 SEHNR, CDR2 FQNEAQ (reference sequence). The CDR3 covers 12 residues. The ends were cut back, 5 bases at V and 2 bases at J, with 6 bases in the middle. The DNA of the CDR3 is TGTGCCAGCAGCACTACCAACACTGAAGCTTTCTTT. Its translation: CASSTTNTEAFF.

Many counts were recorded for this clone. CDR3 nucleotide sequence: TGTGCCAGCAGCCAAGCGGTTCAGGGGGCTGGCGATACGCAGTATTTT. As protein: CASSQAVQGAGDTQYF. V gene TRBV4-2 combines with J gene TRBJ2-3; TRBD1 aligns across 8 bases. CDR1 is LGHNA, CDR2 YNFKEQ, per germline. V shed 1 base, J shed 6 bases, and the junction held 9 bases outside the gene matches. This CDR3 spans 16 amino acids.

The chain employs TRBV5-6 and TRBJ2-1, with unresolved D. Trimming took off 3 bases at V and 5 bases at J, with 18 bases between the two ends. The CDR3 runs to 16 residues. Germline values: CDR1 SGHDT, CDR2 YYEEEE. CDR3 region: CASSSRRRSIDNEQFF. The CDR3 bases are TGTGCCAGCAGCTCTAGAAGGCGGAGTATAGACAATGAGCAGTTCTTC.

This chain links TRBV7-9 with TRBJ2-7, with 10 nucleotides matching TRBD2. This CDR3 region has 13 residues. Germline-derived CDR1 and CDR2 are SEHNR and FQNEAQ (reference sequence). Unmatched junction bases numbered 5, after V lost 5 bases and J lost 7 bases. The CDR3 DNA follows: TGTGCCAGCAGCAGCGGGAGGGCCTGGGAGCAGTACTTC. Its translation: CASSSGRAWEQYF.

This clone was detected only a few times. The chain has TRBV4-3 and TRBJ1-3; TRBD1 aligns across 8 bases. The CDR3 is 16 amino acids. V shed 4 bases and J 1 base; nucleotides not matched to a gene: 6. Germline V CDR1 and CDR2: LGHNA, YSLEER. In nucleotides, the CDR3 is TGCGCCAGCAGCCCGGGAACAGGGGGTTCTGGAAACACCATATATTTT. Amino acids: CASSPGTGGSGNTIYF.

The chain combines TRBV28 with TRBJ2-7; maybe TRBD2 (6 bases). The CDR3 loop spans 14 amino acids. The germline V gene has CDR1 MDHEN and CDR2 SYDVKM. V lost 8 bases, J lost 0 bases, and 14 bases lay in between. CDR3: CASQGPSASYEQYF. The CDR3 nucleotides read TGTGCCAGCCAAGGGCCTAGCGCCTCCTACGAGCAGTACTTC.